These 17 T cell receptor beta chains originate from one sample sequenced in a study of Graves' ophthalmopathy and Graves' hyperthyroidism. Amplification of the TCR beta CDR3 regions used RNA transcripts (as template). HTBI primers primed a first-round RT-PCR, and a second-round multiplex PCR followed. TCRdb re-called the multiplex PCR reads with MiXCR, one entry per CDR3 protein. The table has 600,000 to 950,000 distinct CDR3 sequences, 35% to 50% seen once. The sample comprised peripheral blood. These receptor sequences come from an adult man with Graves' ophthalmopathy.

This clonotype was observed many times. The chain recombines TRBV5-6 with TRBJ1-6; TRBD1 is a possible D gene (5 bases). The germline CDR1 and CDR2 sequences are SGHDT and YYEEEE. Trimming shortened V by 1 base and J by 14 bases, and 13 bases separated the two germline ends. CDR3 size: 13 residues. The CDR3 sequence is CASSLTGLLALHF. In DNA, the CDR3 is TGTGCCAGCAGCTTGACAGGCCTCTTGGCCCTCCACTTT.

The DNA for the CDR3 is TGTGCCAGTAGTATAGCCCCGACAGAAACCTACGAGCAGTACTTC. This gives the protein CASSIAPTETYEQYF. The V and J genes are TRBV19 and TRBJ2-7, with D perhaps TRBD1 (5 bases). The germline V gene has CDR1 LNHDA and CDR2 SQIVND (reference sequence). Deletions cut 1 base from V and 2 bases from J, with 12 bases between. The CDR3 is made up of 15 amino acids.

V gene TRBV20-1 combines with J gene TRBJ2-7; no definite D call. Germline V gives CDR1 DFQATT, CDR2 SNEGSKA (reference sequence). The CDR3 extends over 14 amino acids. The V gene lost 0 bases and the J gene lost 1 base, with 10 bases spanning the gap. CDR3 sequence (DNA): TGCAGTGCTAGAGATTTACAGACGTCCTACGAGCAGTACTTC. Its translation: CSARDLQTSYEQYF.

The CDR3, as DNA: TGTGCCAGCAGCACGACCGGGACTACTAAAGAGACCCAGTACTTC. Translating it yields CASSTTGTTKETQYF. The gene calls are TRBV7-2 and TRBJ2-5, with 7 bases fitting TRBD2. V gave up 5 bases and J gave up 3 bases; unmatched junction bases: 9. In germline, CDR1 is SGHTA, CDR2 FQGNSA. The CDR3 totals 15 residues.

This clonotype was seen a single time. A clone one base away is much larger, so this may be a read error. The chain combines TRBV7-9 with TRBJ2-7, with D possibly being TRBD2 (6 bases). Per germline, CDR1 SEHNR and CDR2 FQNEAQ (reference sequence). The CDR3 is 14 amino acids. CDR3 nucleotides: TGTGCCAGCAGCCCACCGACAGCGGGTCGCGAGCAGCACTTC. As protein: CASSPPTAGREQHF.

The chain combines TRBV25-1 with TRBJ2-2; tentative D call: TRBD1 (5 bases). Germline V gene sequence: CDR1 MGHDK, CDR2 SYGVNS. Deletions cut 8 bases from V and 1 base from J, with 14 bases between. This CDR3 is 15 amino acids long. DNA of the CDR3: TGTGCCAGCTCACTCTACGGACAGAACACCGGGGAGCTGTTTTTT. It specifies CASSLYGQNTGELFF.

As to this clonotype: A read error may be the cause here, since a much bigger clone is one base away. The rearrangement joins TRBV24-1 to TRBJ1-5; D gene ambiguous. Germline CDR1 reads KGHDR; CDR2 reads SFDVKD. The ends were cut back, 4 bases at V and 4 bases at J, with 10 bases in the middle. The CDR3 contains 14 residues. The CDR3 DNA reads as TGTGCCACCAGTGAAAGAACGGGGAATCAGCCCCAGCATTTT. Amino acid sequence: CATSERTGNQPQHF.

This clonotype was seen many times. The chain links TRBV7-9 to TRBJ1-6, with D hard to call. V lost 3 bases to trimming and J lost 7 bases, with 4 bases between them. CDR1 and CDR2 from the germline V gene are SEHNR and FQNEAQ (reference sequence). The CDR3 has 12 amino acids. Here the CDR3 reads CASSFANSPLHF. CDR3 DNA: TGTGCCAGCAGCTTCGCGAATTCACCCCTCCACTTT. Supplemented by reference TRBV7-9 and TRBJ1-6, the full variable domain reads DTGVSQNPRHKITKRGQNVTFRCDPISEHNRLYWYRQTLGQGPEFLTYFQNEAQLEKSRLLSDRFSAERPKGSFSTLEIQRTEQGDSAMYLCASSFANSPLHFGNGTRLTVT.

CDR3: CASSFGSRSGRLYRLHEQYF. The DNA for the CDR3 is TGTGCCAGCAGCTTTGGGTCTCGGAGCGGGAGGTTATATAGGCTCCACGAGCAGTACTTC. V gene TRBV11-2 combines with J gene TRBJ2-7; 9 bases match TRBD2. CDR3 length equals 20 residues. With V trimmed by 3 bases and J by 5 bases, 23 bases remained unmatched. Germline values: CDR1 SGHAT, CDR2 FQNNGV.

The gene calls are TRBV29-1 and TRBJ2-5, with unresolved D. The CDR3 is 10 residues long. In germline, CDR1 is SQVTM, CDR2 ANQGSEA. DNA of the CDR3: TGCAGTCCCTCGGGCGAGACCCAGTACTTC. Translating it yields CSPSGETQYF.

This clonotype showed up just a few times. This chain connects TRBV20-1 to TRBJ1-2; D might be TRBD1 (6 bases). Looked up from germline, CDR1 is DFQATT and CDR2 is SNEGSKA (reference sequence). This CDR3 contains 13 residues. The V end was cut by 6 bases, the J end by 4 bases, with 15 bases between. The DNA of the CDR3 is TGCAGTGCCCGACCGGGGGCGCTCTATGGCTACACCTTC. Protein product: CSARPGALYGYTF.

The genes are TRBV10-3 and TRBJ2-5; 10 bases align to TRBD2. The closer fit of TRBJ2-1 to the DNA end suggests the J call may be wrong. The CDR3 has 11 amino acids. Looked up from germline, CDR1 is ENHRY and CDR2 is SYGVKD. The CDR3 here is CAISTSGTQFF. DNA of the CDR3: TGTGCCATCAGTACTAGCGGGACGCAGTTCTTC.

J is TRBJ2-7 and V is TRBV10-2, with 7 bases that match TRBD1. Germline V gene sequence: CDR1 WSHSY, CDR2 SAAADI. This CDR3 spans 16 amino acids. V lost 3 bases and J lost 3; bases outside the gene matches: 11. The CDR3 loop is CASSDRLEGDSYEQYF. CDR3 coding DNA: TGCGCCAGCAGTGATCGGCTAGAGGGGGACAGCTACGAGCAGTACTTC.

The chain couples TRBV10-3 to TRBJ2-5; possible D gene TRBD1, 6 bases. CDR3 length equals 13 residues. The germline V gene encodes CDR1 ENHRY and CDR2 SYGVKD. The germline V and J ends were trimmed by 10 bases and 1 base, with 13 bases remaining between them. CDR3 coding DNA: TGTGCCAGCACGTCAGGGGTCCAAGAGACCCAGTACTTC. It yields the protein CASTSGVQETQYF.

The chain couples TRBV12-3 or TRBV12-4 to TRBJ2-5; D gene uncertain. The CDR3 is made up of 14 amino acids. Trimming removed 1 base from V and 2 bases from J, with 8 bases in between. DNA for the CDR3: TGTGCCAGCAGTTTAGATCTCCTTCAAGAGACCCAGTACTTC. Its translation: CASSLDLLQETQYF.

The CDR3, as DNA: TGCGCCAGCAGCCAAGTAGGGGACATCTCCTACGAGCAGTACTTC. The encoded protein is CASSQVGDISYEQYF. The chain joins TRBV4-3 to TRBJ2-7; maybe TRBD1 (6 bases). There are 15 residues in the CDR3. Deletions cut 1 base from V and 0 bases from J, with 10 bases between. Germline V gene data show CDR1 as LGHNA and CDR2 as YSLEER.

This chain joins TRBV7-9 and TRBJ1-2; D gene ambiguous. The CDR3 contains 11 residues. Germline V gene sequence: CDR1 SEHNR, CDR2 FQNEAQ (reference sequence). V was pared by 11 bases and J by 5 bases, with 12 bases between. The CDR3 loop is CAWIRPYGYTF. The CDR3 DNA sequence: TGTGCCTGGATACGACCTTATGGCTACACCTTC.